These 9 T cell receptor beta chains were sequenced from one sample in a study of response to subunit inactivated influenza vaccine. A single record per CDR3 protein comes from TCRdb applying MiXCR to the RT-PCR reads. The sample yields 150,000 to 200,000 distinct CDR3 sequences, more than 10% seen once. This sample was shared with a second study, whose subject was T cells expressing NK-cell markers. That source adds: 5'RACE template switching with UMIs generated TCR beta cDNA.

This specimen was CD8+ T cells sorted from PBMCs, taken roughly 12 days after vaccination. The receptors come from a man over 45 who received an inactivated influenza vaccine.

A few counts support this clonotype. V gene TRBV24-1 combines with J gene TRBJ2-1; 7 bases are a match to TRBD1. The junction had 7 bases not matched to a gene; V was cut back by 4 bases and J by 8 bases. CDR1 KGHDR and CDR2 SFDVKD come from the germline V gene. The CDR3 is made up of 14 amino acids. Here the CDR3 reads CATSDLDRVDEQFF. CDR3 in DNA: TGTGCCACCAGTGACTTAGACAGGGTCGATGAGCAGTTCTTC.

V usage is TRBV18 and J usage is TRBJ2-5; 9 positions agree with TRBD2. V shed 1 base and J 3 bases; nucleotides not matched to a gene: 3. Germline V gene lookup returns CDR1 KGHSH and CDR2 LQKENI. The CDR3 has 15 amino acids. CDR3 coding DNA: TGTGCCAGCTCACCACTTCCTAGCGGGAAAGAGACCCAGTACTTC. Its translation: CASSPLPSGKETQYF.

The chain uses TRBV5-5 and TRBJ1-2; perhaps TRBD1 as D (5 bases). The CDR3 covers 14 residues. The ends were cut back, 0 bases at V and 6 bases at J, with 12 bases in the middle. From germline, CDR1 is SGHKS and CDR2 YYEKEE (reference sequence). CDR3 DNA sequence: TGTGCCAGCAGCTTGGCAGGGCGAGGGGATGGCTACACCTTC. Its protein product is CASSLAGRGDGYTF.

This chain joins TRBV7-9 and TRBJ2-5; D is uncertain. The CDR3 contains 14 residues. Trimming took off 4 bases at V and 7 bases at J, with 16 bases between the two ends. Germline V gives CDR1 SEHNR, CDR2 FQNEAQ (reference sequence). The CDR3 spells CASSYSGRLGTQYF. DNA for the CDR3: TGTGCCAGCAGCTATAGTGGCAGGCTCGGGACCCAGTACTTC.

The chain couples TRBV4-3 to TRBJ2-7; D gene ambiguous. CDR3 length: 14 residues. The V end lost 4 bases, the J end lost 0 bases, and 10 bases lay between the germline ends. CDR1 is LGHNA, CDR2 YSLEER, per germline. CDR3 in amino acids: CASSPESVSYEQYF. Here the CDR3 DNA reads TGCGCCAGCAGCCCCGAGTCAGTCTCCTACGAGCAGTACTTC.

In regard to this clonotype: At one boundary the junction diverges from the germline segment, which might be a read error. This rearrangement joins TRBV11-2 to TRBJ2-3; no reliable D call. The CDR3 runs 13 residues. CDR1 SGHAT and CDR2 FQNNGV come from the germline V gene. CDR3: CASRLVSVDTQYF. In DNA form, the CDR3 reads TGTGCCAGCAGGTTAGTGTCGGTGGATACGCAGTATTTT.

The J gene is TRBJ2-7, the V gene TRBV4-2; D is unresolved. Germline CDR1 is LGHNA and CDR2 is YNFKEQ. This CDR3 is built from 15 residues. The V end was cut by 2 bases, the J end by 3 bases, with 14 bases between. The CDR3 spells CASSQPGRINYEQYF. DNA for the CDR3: TGTGCCAGCAGCCAACCGGGCCGCATTAACTACGAGCAGTACTTC.

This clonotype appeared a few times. In DNA, the CDR3 is TGTGCCAGCAGTCCGACCGCAGGGGCTGGGGCCAACGTCCTGACTTTC. As protein: CASSPTAGAGANVLTF. The chain links TRBV28 to TRBJ2-6; possibly TRBD1 for D (6 bases). This CDR3 comprises 16 residues. Germline V gene data show CDR1 as MDHEN and CDR2 as SYDVKM. Trimming shortened V by 5 bases and J by 2 bases, and 13 bases separated the two germline ends.

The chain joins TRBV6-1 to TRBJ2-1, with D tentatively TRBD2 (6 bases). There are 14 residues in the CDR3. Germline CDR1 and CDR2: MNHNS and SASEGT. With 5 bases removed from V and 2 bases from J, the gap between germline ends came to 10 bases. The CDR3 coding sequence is TGTGCCAGCAGTCGGGAGTGGCCCTACAATGAGCAGTTCTTC. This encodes CASSREWPYNEQFF.